A selection of T cell receptor beta chains follows, all from one sample in a study of regulatory T cells in long-lasting Graves disease. One entry per CDR3 protein, called by TCRdb with MiXCR from the multiplex PCR reads. Among hundreds of thousands of distinct CDR3 sequences, around 12% were seen once, and the ten largest hold roughly 9.3%. These data were also reused for a study on T cells in Graves' hyperthyroidism and ophthalmopathy.

The source material was peripheral blood mononuclear cells (PBMCs), sampled at new diagnosis, from a patient treated with antithyroid drugs. Receptors were obtained from a woman aged 30 to 39 with Graves disease. Both conserved end residues are part of each CDR3. Fields, in order: D gene, V gene, clone size, J gene, CDR3 DNA, CDR3 protein. A D gene is named only where the DNA matches it firmly. Rows may omit the clone size; those that give it use once, few, many or a size class.

TRBD1	TRBV12-3/TRBV12-4	few	TRBJ1-2	TGTGCCAGCAGGGGGACAGACGATGGCTACACCTTC	CASRGTDDGYTF
NA	TRBV27	NA	TRBJ1-1	TGTGCCAGCAGTTTACGCCCGGGGACTACTACTGAAGCTTTCTTT	CASSLRPGTTTEAFF
TRBD1	TRBV7-2	few	TRBJ1-2	TGTGCCAGCAGCTTAGCTTCCGGGACAGTGGATGGCTACACCTTC	CASSLASGTVDGYTF
NA	TRBV12-3/TRBV12-4	NA	TRBJ1-2	TGTGCCAGCAGTTTAAGTGGGATGTCCTTC	CASSLSGMSF
TRBD1	TRBV12-3/TRBV12-4	many	TRBJ1-6	TGTGCCAGCAAGGGGGCGTATAATTCACCCCTCCACTTT	CASKGAYNSPLHF
NA	TRBV20-1	NA	TRBJ2-3	TGCAGTGCTACTTGGACTAGAGGGGGAACAGATACGCAGTATTTT	CSATWTRGGTDTQYF
TRBD1	TRBV12-3/TRBV12-4	many	TRBJ1-6	TGTGCCAGCAGAAGGGACAGGGGGCCTTCACCCCTCCACTTT	CASRRDRGPSPLHF
NA	TRBV29-1	few	TRBJ2-5	TGCAGCGCAGGACGCGGGACGGAGCAAGAGACCCAGTACTTC	CSAGRGTEQETQYF
NA	TRBV30	many	TRBJ2-1	TGTGCCTGGAGTGTAGCGGGCGGGAAGGTATACCAGTTCTTC	CAWSVAGGKVYQFF
NA	TRBV5-1	few	TRBJ1-1	TGCGCCAGCAGCCTGATTGACAGACTGAACACTGAAGCTTTCTTT	CASSLIDRLNTEAFF
TRBD2	TRBV10-2	NA	TRBJ2-7	TGCGCCAGCAGGACCCTAGCGGGGCGAACCTACGAGCAGTACTTC	CASRTLAGRTYEQYF
NA	TRBV7-8	many	TRBJ2-7	TGTGCCAGCAGCAGGGCAAGTGGAACCTTGGGGTTCGAGCAGTACTTC	CASSRASGTLGFEQYF
NA	TRBV5-4	few	TRBJ2-3	TGTGCCAGCAGCTTGGGACAGATCACAGATACGCAGTATTTT	CASSLGQITDTQYF
TRBD1	TRBV10-2	NA	TRBJ1-6	TGCGCCAGCAGTGAGTCGAGAGGGGGCAGGAGTTCACCCCTCCACTTT	CASSESRGGRSSPLHF
NA	TRBV24-1	many	TRBJ2-3	TGTGCCACCAGTGACCTTGGACAGTGGGGAACAGATACGCAGTATTTT	CATSDLGQWGTDTQYF
NA	TRBV9	many	TRBJ1-6	TGTGCCAGCAGCAGAAGAACGGGGTCCCCGAGCTCCTATGATAATTCACCCCTCCACTTT	CASSRRTGSPSSYDNSPLHF
NA	TRBV5-5	NA	TRBJ2-3	TGTGCCAGCAACTTCCAGGGGACAGATACGCAGTATTTT	CASNFQGTDTQYF
NA	TRBV27	few	TRBJ1-4	TGTGCCAGCAGTCGAAGGGCGGACGAAAAACTGTTTTTT	CASSRRADEKLFF
NA	TRBV5-1	many	TRBJ2-7	TGCGCCAGCAGCCGATTGGAGGGGGCGGACGAGCAGTACTTC	CASSRLEGADEQYF
TRBD1	TRBV10-3	many	TRBJ2-7	TGTGCCGTCCGACAGGGTGGCGAGCAGTACTTC	CAVRQGGEQYF
NA	TRBV9	few	TRBJ1-1	TGTGCCAGCAGCCCTCAATTCGGGTTGTGGAACACTGAAGCTTTCTTT	CASSPQFGLWNTEAFF
NA	TRBV2	many	TRBJ2-7	TGTGCCAGCAGAAAATTAGGACCTGGGGACGAGCAGTACTTC	CASRKLGPGDEQYF
TRBD2	TRBV12-3/TRBV12-4	few	TRBJ2-1	TGTGCCAGCAGTTTAAATCTAGCGGGAAGAAATGAGCAGTTCTTC	CASSLNLAGRNEQFF
TRBD1	TRBV2	many	TRBJ1-1	TGTGCCAGCAGTGACGCCCCGGACAGGGGGAACACTGAAGCTTTCTTT	CASSDAPDRGNTEAFF
TRBD2	TRBV30	few	TRBJ2-2	TGTGCCTGGAGTTGGCTAGCGGGAGTCGCCGGGGAGCTGTTTTTT	CAWSWLAGVAGELFF
NA	TRBV10-3	few	TRBJ1-5	TGTGCCATCAACTCGGGGGATCATCAGCCCCAGCATTTT	CAINSGDHQPQHF
NA	TRBV15	many	TRBJ2-1	TGTGCCACCAGCAGAGGCTCCGGGACCCCGGAGCAGTTCTTC	CATSRGSGTPEQFF
TRBD1	TRBV6-1	few	TRBJ2-7	TGTGCCATCTCATCAGTCGGCGGGACAGGGGGCAGCGAGCAGTACTTC	CAISSVGGTGGSEQYF
TRBD1	TRBV5-5	many	TRBJ1-5	TGTGCCAGCAGCTTGGTTCAGGGGGTTGGACAGCCCCAGCATTTT	CASSLVQGVGQPQHF
TRBD2	TRBV5-5	many	TRBJ2-1	TGTGCCAGCACGCCAGTAACTAGCGGAGCCCGGCAGTTCTTC	CASTPVTSGARQFF
NA	TRBV12-3/TRBV12-4	many	TRBJ2-7	TGTGCCAGCAGTAACGGTGGGCGGGCCTCCTACGAGCAGTACTTC	CASSNGGRASYEQYF
NA	TRBV7-2	many	TRBJ1-1	TGTGCCAGCAGCTCAGCAGGGGCGAATGAAGCTTTCTTT	CASSSAGANEAFF
NA	TRBV18	few	TRBJ1-1	TGTGCCAGCTCACCAAGTGCCCCAGGGCTGACTGAAGCTTTCTTT	CASSPSAPGLTEAFF
TRBD2	TRBV5-6	few	TRBJ2-1	TGTGCCAGCAGCTTGTTATCTAGCGGGAGGTTCAATGAGCAGTTCTTC	CASSLLSSGRFNEQFF
TRBD2	TRBV19	NA	TRBJ2-5	TGTGCCACAGCGGAGCGGGAGATGGACGAGACCCAGTACTTC	CATAEREMDETQYF
TRBD1	TRBV12-3/TRBV12-4	many	TRBJ1-4	TGTGCCAGCAGGGGGACAGGGACCAAACCCACAGAAAAACTGTTTTTT	CASRGTGTKPTEKLFF
NA	TRBV28	many	TRBJ2-1	TGTGCCAGCAGTTTTCCGATAAATGAGCAGTTCTTC	CASSFPINEQFF
NA	TRBV19	many	TRBJ1-5	TGTGCCAGTAGTACGGGTTGGCATCAGCCCCAGCATTTT	CASSTGWHQPQHF
NA	TRBV7-9	few	TRBJ2-6	TGTGCCAGCAGCTCACCGGGCCTCAGCTCTGGGGCCAACGTCCTGACTTTC	CASSSPGLSSGANVLTF
NA	TRBV20-1	NA	TRBJ1-1	TGCAGTGCCCTGGGGGGCAGGGTGTGCTTT	CSALGGRVCF
NA	TRBV19	NA	TRBJ1-5	TGTGCCAGTAGTATCCCCCATCAGCCCCAGCATTTT	CASSIPHQPQHF
NA	TRBV30	many	TRBJ2-5	TGTGCCTGGAACGGTGGGGGAGGCGAGACCCAGTACTTC	CAWNGGGGETQYF
NA	TRBV29-1	many	TRBJ1-1	TGCAGCGTTACGAACACTGAAGCTTTCTTT	CSVTNTEAFF